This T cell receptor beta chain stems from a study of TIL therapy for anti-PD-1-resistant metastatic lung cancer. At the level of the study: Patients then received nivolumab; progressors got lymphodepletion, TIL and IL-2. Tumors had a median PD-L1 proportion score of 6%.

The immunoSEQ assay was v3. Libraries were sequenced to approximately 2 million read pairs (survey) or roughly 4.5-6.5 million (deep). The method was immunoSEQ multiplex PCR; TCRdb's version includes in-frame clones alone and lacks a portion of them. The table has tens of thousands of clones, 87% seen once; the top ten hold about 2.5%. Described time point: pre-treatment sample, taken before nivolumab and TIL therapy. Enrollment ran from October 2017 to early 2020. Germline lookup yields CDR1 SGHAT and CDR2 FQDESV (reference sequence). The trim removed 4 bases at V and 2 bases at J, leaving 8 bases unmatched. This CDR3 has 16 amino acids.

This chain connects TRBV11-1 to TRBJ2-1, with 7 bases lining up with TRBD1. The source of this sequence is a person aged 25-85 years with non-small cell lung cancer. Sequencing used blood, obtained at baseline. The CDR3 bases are TGTGCCAGCAGCTCCGGTGGTAGGGGGCCCTACAATGAGCAGTTCTTC. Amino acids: CASSSGGRGPYNEQFF.